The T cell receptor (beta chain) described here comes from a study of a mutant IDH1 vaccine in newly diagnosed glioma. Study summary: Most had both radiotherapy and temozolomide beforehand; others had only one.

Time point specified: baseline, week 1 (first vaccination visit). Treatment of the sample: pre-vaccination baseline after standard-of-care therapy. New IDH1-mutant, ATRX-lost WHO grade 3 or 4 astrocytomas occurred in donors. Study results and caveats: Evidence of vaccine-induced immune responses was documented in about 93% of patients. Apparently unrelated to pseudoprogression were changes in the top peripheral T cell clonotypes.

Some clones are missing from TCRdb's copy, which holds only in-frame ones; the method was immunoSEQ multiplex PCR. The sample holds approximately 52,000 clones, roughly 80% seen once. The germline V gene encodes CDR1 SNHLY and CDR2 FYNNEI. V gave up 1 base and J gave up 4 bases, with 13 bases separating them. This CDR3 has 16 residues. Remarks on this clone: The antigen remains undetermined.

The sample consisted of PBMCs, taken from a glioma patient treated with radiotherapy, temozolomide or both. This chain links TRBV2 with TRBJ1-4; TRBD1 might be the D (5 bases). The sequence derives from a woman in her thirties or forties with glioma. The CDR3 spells CASSEVGPSLNEKLFF. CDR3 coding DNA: TGTGCCAGCAGTGAAGTGGGACCTTCCCTTAATGAAAAACTGTTTTTT.